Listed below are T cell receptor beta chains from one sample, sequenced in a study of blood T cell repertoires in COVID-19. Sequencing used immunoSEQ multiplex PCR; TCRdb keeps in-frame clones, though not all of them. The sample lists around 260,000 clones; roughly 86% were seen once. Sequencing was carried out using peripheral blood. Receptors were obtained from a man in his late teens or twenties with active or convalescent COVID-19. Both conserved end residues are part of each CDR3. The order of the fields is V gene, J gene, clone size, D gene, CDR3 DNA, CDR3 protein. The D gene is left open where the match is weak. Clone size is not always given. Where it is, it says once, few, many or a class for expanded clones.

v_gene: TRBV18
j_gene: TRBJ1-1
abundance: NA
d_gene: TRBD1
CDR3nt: TGTGCCAGCTCACCCCAGGGGGGCACTGAAGCTTTCTTT
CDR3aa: CASSPQGGTEAFF

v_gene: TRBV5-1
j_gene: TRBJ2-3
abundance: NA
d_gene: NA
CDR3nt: TGCGCCAGCAGCGCCTCCCAAAGGTCGGGGGTAGATACGCAGTATTTT
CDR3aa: CASSASQRSGVDTQYF

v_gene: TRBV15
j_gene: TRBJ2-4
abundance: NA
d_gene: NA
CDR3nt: TGTGCCACCAGCAGCGGGACTCTAGCCAAAAACATTCAGTACTTC
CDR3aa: CATSSGTLAKNIQYF

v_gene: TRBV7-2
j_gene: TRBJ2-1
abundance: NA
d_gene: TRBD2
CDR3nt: TGTGCCACCCATAGCGGGAGGTCTGACAATGAGCAGTTCTTC
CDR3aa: CATHSGRSDNEQFF

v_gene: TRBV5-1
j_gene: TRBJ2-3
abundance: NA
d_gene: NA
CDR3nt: TGCGCCAGCAGCTTGGACGGGTTCACAGATACGCAGTATTTT
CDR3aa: CASSLDGFTDTQYF

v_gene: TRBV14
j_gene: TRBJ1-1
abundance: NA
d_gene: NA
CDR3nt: TGTGCCAGCAGCCAACAGCGGGGAGGTACCACTGAAGCTTTCTTT
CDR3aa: CASSQQRGGTTEAFF

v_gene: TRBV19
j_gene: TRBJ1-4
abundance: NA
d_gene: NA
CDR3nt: TGTGCCAGTAGTACGGGACAAGGGTTTTTTTATCCAACTAATGAAAAACTGTTTTTT
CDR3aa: CASSTGQGFFYPTNEKLFF

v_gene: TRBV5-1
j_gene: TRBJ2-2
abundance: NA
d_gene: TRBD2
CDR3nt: TGCGCCAGCAGCCGACTAGCGGGGGCCTACACCGGGGAGCTGTTTTTT
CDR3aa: CASSRLAGAYTGELFF

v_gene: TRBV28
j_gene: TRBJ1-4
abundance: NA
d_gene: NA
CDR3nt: TGTGCCAGCAGCATAGGGGGGGCAGAGGAAAAACTGTTTTTT
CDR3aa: CASSIGGAEEKLFF

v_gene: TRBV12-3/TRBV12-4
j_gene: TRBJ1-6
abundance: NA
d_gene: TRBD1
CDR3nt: TGTGCCAGCAGTTTAGGACAGGGGATTATCGAGAACTTT
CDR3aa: CASSLGQGIIENF

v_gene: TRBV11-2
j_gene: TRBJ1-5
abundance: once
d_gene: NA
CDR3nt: TGTGCCAGCAGCTTTGGCTTCAATCAGCCCCAGCATTTT
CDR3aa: CASSFGFNQPQHF

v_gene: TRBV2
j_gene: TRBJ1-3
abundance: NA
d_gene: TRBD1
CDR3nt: TGTGCCAGCATCCGGGACAGGGGTGTAGGGGCTGGAAACACCATATATTTT
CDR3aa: CASIRDRGVGAGNTIYF

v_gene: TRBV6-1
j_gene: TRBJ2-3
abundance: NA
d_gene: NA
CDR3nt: TGTGCCAGCAGTGAGGGAAGCCCACAGGGAGATACGCAGTATTTT
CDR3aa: CASSEGSPQGDTQYF

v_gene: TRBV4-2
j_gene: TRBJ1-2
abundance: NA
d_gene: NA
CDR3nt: TGTGCCAGCAGTACAGACGACAGCCTCTATGGCTACACCTTC
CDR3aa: CASSTDDSLYGYTF

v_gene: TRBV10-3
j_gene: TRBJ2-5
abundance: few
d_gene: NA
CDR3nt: TGTGCCATCAGTACCGGGGGACAAGAGACCCAGTACTTC
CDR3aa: CAISTGGQETQYF

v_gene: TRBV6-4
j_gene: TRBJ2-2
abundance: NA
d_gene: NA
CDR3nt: TGTGCCAGCAGTGACTCCTCGGGACTGGAGATCGGGGAGCTGTTTTTT
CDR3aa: CASSDSSGLEIGELFF

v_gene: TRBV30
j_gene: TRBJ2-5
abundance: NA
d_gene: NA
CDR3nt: TGTGCCTGGCAGGACAGTCGATCAGAGACCCAGTACTTC
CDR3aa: CAWQDSRSETQYF

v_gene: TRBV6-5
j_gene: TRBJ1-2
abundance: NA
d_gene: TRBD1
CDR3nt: TGTGCCAGCAGCTCCTCGGACAGGGAAGGTGGCTACACCTTC
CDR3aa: CASSSSDREGGYTF

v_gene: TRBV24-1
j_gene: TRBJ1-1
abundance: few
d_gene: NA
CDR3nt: TGTGCCAGCTACAGCCCCATGAACACTGAAGCTTTCTTT
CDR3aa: CASYSPMNTEAFF

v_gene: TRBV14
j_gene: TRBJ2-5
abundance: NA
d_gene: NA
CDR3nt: TGTGCCAGCAGCCAAGTGGGCCGGCCACCGGGGGAGACCCAGTACTTC
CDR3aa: CASSQVGRPPGETQYF

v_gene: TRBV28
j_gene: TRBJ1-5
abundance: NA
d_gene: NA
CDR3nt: TGTGCCAGCAGCGAGCCGCCTCTGTTGCCCCAGCATTTT
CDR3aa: CASSEPPLLPQHF

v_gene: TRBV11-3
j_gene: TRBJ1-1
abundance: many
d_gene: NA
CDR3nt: TGTGCCAGCAGCTGGGAAAGGACAGCCGAAGCTTTCTTT
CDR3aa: CASSWERTAEAFF

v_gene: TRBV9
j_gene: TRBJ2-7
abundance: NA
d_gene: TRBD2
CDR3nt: TGTGCCAGCAGCGTAACCCCACTAGCGGGAGGGCACGAGCAGTACTTC
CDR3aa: CASSVTPLAGGHEQYF

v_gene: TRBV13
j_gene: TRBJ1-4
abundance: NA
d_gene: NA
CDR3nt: TGTGCCAGCACCGTATATATTAAATCAGGCGCAGAAAATGAAAAACTGTTTTTT
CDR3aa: CASTVYIKSGAENEKLFF

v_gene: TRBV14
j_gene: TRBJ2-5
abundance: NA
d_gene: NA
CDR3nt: TGTGCCAGCAGCCCCAGACCGGGAGAGACCCAGTACTTC
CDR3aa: CASSPRPGETQYF

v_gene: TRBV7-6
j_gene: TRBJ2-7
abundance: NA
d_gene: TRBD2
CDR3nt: TGTGCCAGCAGCCCTCTGTCGGAGGGAGGGTACGAGCAGTACTTC
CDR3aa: CASSPLSEGGYEQYF

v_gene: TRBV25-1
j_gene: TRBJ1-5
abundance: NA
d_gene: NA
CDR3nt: TGTGCCAGCAAAATGTCGGGGGTCAATCAGCCCCAGCATTTT
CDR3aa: CASKMSGVNQPQHF

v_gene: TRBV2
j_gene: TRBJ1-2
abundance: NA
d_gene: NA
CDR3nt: TGTGCCAGCAGGGGGGACATTCGGCGGAACTATGGCTACACCTTC
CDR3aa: CASRGDIRRNYGYTF

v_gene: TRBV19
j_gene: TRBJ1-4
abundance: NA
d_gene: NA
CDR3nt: TGTGCCAGTAGGATACCCGGAGTGGAAAAACTGTTTTTT
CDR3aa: CASRIPGVEKLFF

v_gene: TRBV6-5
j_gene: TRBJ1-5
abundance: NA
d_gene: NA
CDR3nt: TGTGCCAGCAGTCGAACGGGGGGTCAGCCCCAGCATTTT
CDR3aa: CASSRTGGQPQHF

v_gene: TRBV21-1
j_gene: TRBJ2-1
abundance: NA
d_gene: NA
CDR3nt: TGTGCCAAACAGGGTGGCTACAATGAGCAGTTCTTC
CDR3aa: CAKQGGYNEQFF

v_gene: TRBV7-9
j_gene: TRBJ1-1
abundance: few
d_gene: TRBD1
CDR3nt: TGTGCCAGCAGCTTCGGGGACAGGGAGTTCTCTGAAGCTTTCTTT
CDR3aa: CASSFGDREFSEAFF

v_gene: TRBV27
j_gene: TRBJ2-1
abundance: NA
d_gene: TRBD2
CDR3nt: TGTGCCAGCAGTTTAGGGACTAGCGGACGAGCGCTCTTC
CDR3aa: CASSLGTSGRALF

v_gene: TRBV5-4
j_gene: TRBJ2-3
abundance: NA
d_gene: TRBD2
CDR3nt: TGTGCCAGCAGCTTGGGACTAGCGGGAGTAAATACGCAGTATTTT
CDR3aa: CASSLGLAGVNTQYF

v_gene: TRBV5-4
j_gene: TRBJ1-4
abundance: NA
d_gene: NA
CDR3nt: TGTGCCAGCAGCTTGAAACAGGTTGAGGAAAAACTGTTTTTT
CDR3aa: CASSLKQVEEKLFF

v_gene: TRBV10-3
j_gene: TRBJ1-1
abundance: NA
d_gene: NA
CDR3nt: TGTGCCATCAGTGAAAACAGCCTGAAGGCTTTCTTT
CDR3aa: CAISENSLKAFF

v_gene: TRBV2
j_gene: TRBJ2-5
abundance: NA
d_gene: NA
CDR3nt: TGTGCCAGCAGGGGCCAGTCGCATGAGACCCAGTACTTC
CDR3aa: CASRGQSHETQYF

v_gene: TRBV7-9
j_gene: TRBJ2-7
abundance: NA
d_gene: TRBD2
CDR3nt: TGTGCCAGCAGCGGACGTAGCGGGAGGGCCTACGAGCAGTACTTC
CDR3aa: CASSGRSGRAYEQYF

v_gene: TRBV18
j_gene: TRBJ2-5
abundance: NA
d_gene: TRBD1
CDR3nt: TGTGCCAGCTCACCACTGGGACAGGGGTTTGGAGAGACCCAGTACTTC
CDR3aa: CASSPLGQGFGETQYF

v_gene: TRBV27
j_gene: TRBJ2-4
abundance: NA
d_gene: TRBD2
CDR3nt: TGTGCCAGCAGCCCCCGGGGGGTAGCCAAAAACATTCAGTACTTC
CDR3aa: CASSPRGVAKNIQYF